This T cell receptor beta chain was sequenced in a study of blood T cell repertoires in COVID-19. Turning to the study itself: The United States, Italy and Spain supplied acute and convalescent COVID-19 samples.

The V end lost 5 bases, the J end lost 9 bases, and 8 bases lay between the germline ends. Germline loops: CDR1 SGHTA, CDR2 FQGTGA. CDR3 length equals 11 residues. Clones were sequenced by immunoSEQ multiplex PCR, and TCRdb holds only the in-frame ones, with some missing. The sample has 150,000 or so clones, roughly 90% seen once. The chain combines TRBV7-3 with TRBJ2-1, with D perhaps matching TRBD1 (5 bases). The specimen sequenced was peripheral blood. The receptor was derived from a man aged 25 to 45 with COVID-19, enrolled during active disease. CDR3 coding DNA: TGTGCCAGCAGCGTGGGGCCTGAGCAGTTCTTC. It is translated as CASSVGPEQFF.